This T cell receptor beta chain was documented in a study of cytomegalovirus exposure and HLA in healthy donors. Germline assignment: CDR1 SQVTM and CDR2 ANQGSEA. The V and J ends lost 4 bases and 4 bases, in that order; junction bases with no gene match: 6. CDR3 length: 14 amino acids. Study results and limitations: No immune exposure information besides CMV serostatus was available.

Concerning this clone: Its antigen is still unknown.

PCR employed 60 Vbeta and 13 Jbeta primers. This table comes from immunoSEQ multiplex PCR, and its TCRdb copy is limited to in-frame clones, with some not included. In all, the sample yields under 200,000 clones. The sequence was collected from a man aged 30 to 45 in good health and CMV-seronegative. The J gene is TRBJ2-1, the V gene TRBV29-1; TRBD2 matches at 8 bases. The sample taken for sequencing was PBMCs. The CDR3 bases are TGCAGCGTTGGGATTAGCGGGGATTACAATGAGCAGTTCTTC. As protein: CSVGISGDYNEQFF.